The 32 T cell receptor beta chains in this list originate from one sample, sequenced in a study of post-analysis software for immune sequencing data. Study observations and caveats: Patients showed TRBV5-6, TRBV5-1 and TRBV20-1 among five TRBV segments more frequent than in controls.

Their antigens remain unidentified. Presence of unique molecular identifiers characterized the TCR beta cDNA libraries. TCRdb reprocessed the PCR reads with MiXCR, giving one entry per CDR3 protein. The table includes 750,000 to 900,000 distinct CDR3 sequences, roughly 50% detected once. Sequenced: blood. All receptors come from a girl aged 5-17 years with multiple sclerosis.

The gene calls are TRBV9 and TRBJ2-3; TRBD1 matches at 8 bases. The CDR3 totals 15 residues. With 3 bases clipped from V and 3 bases from J, the junction kept 6 bases outside the gene matches. Germline-derived CDR1 and CDR2 are SGDLS and YYNGEE. The CDR3 DNA reads as TGTGCCAGCAGCGACGGGACAGGAGATACAGATACGCAGTATTTT. This codes for CASSDGTGDTDTQYF.

The chain combines TRBV20-1 with TRBJ2-7; no clear D gene. The CDR3 spans 12 residues. The germline CDR1 and CDR2 sequences are DFQATT and SNEGSKA (reference sequence). Between the trimmed V and J ends, which lost 5 bases and 1 base, there was a span of 9 bases. This CDR3 is CSAWAESYEQYF. The CDR3, as DNA: TGCAGTGCTTGGGCGGAATCCTACGAGCAGTACTTC.

The chain couples TRBV13 to TRBJ2-1; the D is unclear. Per germline, CDR1 PRHDT and CDR2 FYEKMQ (reference sequence). This CDR3 has 13 residues. V dropped 3 bases and J dropped 7 bases, with 10 bases sitting between them. The DNA for the CDR3 is TGTGCCAGCAGCTTTTCCGTTCGGAATGAGCAGTTCTTC. Amino acid sequence: CASSFSVRNEQFF.

The V and J genes are TRBV29-1 and TRBJ2-1; D call uncertain. The CDR3 loop spans 12 amino acids. Germline lookup yields CDR1 SQVTM and CDR2 ANQGSEA. The V gene lost 3 bases and the J gene lost 8 bases, with 11 bases spanning the gap. CDR3: CSVEARYDEQFF. The CDR3, as DNA: TGCAGCGTTGAGGCAAGGTATGATGAGCAGTTCTTC.

The chain has TRBV29-1 and TRBJ1-2, with D unresolved. V lost 6 bases and J 7 bases, leaving 9 bases between the germline ends. Per the germline V gene, CDR1 is SQVTM and CDR2 is ANQGSEA. This CDR3 is 10 amino acids long. The CDR3 DNA is TGCAGCGTAGCAGAGGGTGGCTACACCTTC. It encodes CSVAEGGYTF.

V usage is TRBV29-1 and J usage is TRBJ2-3; 9 positions agree with TRBD2. Trimming removed 4 bases from V and 6 bases from J; junction bases left unmatched: 11. The CDR3 consists of 15 residues. The germline V gene has CDR1 SQVTM and CDR2 ANQGSEA. DNA of the CDR3: TGCAGCGTTGTGGCTAGCGGGACACTCCCGGATACGCAGTATTTT. It codes for CSVVASGTLPDTQYF.

The gene calls are TRBV29-1 and TRBJ1-2; D is uncertain. V lost 3 bases, J lost 0 bases, and 11 bases lay in between. The germline CDR1 and CDR2 sequences are SQVTM and ANQGSEA. The CDR3 extends over 14 amino acids. CDR3: CSVDDGFSNYGYTF. CDR3 coding DNA: TGCAGCGTTGACGACGGGTTTTCTAACTATGGCTACACCTTC.

The CDR3 is CASSSTVDTQYF. Here the CDR3 DNA reads TGTGCCAGCAGCTCGACGGTAGATACGCAGTATTTT. The chain couples TRBV7-9 to TRBJ2-3; D call uncertain. Germline assignment: CDR1 SEHNR and CDR2 FQNEAQ (reference sequence). The CDR3 has 12 residues. Trimming stripped 4 bases from V and 5 bases from J, with 7 bases between.

This chain uses TRBV24-1 with TRBJ2-1, with D perhaps being TRBD1 or TRBD2 (5 bases each). Per the germline V gene, CDR1 is KGHDR and CDR2 is SFDVKD. V was clipped by 5 bases and J by 1 base, with 17 bases between them. The CDR3 is made up of 17 amino acids. DNA of the CDR3: TGTGCCACCAGTGGAGTCCGGGACGGAGCTTCCTACAATGAGCAGTTCTTC. This codes for CATSGVRDGASYNEQFF.

This clonotype showed up just a few times. The genes are TRBV29-1 and TRBJ2-7; 7 bases align to TRBD1. The germline gives CDR1 SQVTM, CDR2 ANQGSEA. This CDR3 is built from 12 residues. J gave up 6 bases and V 6 bases, and 8 bases lay outside the gene matches. The chain's CDR3 is CSVGDRSVEQYF. The CDR3 DNA sequence: TGCAGCGTGGGGGACAGATCGGTCGAGCAGTACTTC.

The chain links TRBV4-1 to TRBJ2-3, with 7 bases that match TRBD2. The CDR3 loop spans 17 amino acids. Looked up from germline, CDR1 is MGHRA and CDR2 is YSYEKL. The trim removed 4 bases at V and 0 bases at J, leaving 10 bases unmatched. CDR3 in amino acids: CASSPPGGELSTDTQYF. DNA for the CDR3: TGCGCCAGCAGCCCGCCGGGGGGAGAGCTTAGCACAGATACGCAGTATTTT.

This rearrangement joins TRBV7-8 to TRBJ2-3; TRBD1 matches at 9 bases. The CDR3 is 19 residues long. Germline trimming cut 1 base from V and 1 base from J; bases unmatched to any gene: 12. CDR1 and CDR2 (germline): SGHVS, FQNEAQ. CDR3 sequence (DNA): TGTGCCAGCAGCTTAGAACCCTGGAACAGGGGGCTTGGCACAGATACGCAGTATTTT. Its protein product is CASSLEPWNRGLGTDTQYF.

The chain combines TRBV9 with TRBJ1-1; tentatively, D is TRBD1 (5 bases). V gave up 0 bases and J gave up 10 bases, with 13 bases separating them. This CDR3 has 13 amino acids. In germline, CDR1 is SGDLS, CDR2 YYNGEE. DNA of the CDR3: TGTGCCAGCAGCGTAGGGGACCTCACCCGAGCTTTCTTT. It encodes CASSVGDLTRAFF.

This chain links TRBV4-3 with TRBJ2-3, with D uncertain. The V end lost 0 bases, the J end lost 12 bases, and 13 bases lay between the germline ends. CDR3 length: 13 residues. Germline CDR1 and CDR2: LGHNA and YSLEER. CDR3 sequence reads: CASSQDGPPPQYF. The CDR3, as DNA: TGCGCCAGCAGCCAAGATGGACCACCCCCACAGTATTTT.

The chain is built from TRBV4-3 and TRBJ1-1, with 8 bases lining up with TRBD1. With V trimmed by 1 base and J by 11 bases, 9 bases remained unmatched. The CDR3 runs to 14 residues. Germline lookup yields CDR1 LGHNA and CDR2 YSLEER. CDR3 in amino acids: CASSQGQGLGLAFF. The CDR3 nucleotides are TGCGCCAGCAGCCAAGGACAGGGGCTCGGATTGGCTTTCTTT.

The J gene is TRBJ2-7, the V gene TRBV5-1; 10 nucleotides align to TRBD2. Germline V gene data show CDR1 as SGHRS and CDR2 as YFSETQ. With V trimmed by 6 bases and J by 4 bases, 7 bases remained unmatched. The CDR3 runs 14 residues. CDR3 in amino acids: CASTASGRGYEQYF. As DNA, the CDR3 is TGCGCCAGCACGGCTAGCGGGAGAGGGTACGAGCAGTACTTC. The full variable domain, in which reference TRBV5-1 and TRBJ2-7 provide the parts outside the CDR3, is KAGVTQTPRYLIKTRGQQVTLSCSPISGHRSVSWYQQTPGQGLQFLFEYFSETQRNKGNFPGRFSGRQFSNSRSEMNVSTLELGDSALYLCASTASGRGYEQYFGPGTRLTVT.

The table lists this clonotype with a few counts. The chain uses TRBV20-1 and TRBJ1-4; no clear D. V lost 1 base to trimming and J lost 6 bases, with 3 bases between them. This CDR3 region has 11 residues. Germline V gene sequence: CDR1 DFQATT, CDR2 SNEGSKA (reference sequence). This CDR3 is CSARADEKLFF. The CDR3 nucleotides read TGCAGTGCTAGAGCCGATGAAAAACTGTTTTTT.

The J gene is TRBJ2-3, the V gene TRBV20-1; D not resolved. Germline lookup yields CDR1 DFQATT and CDR2 SNEGSKA (reference sequence). CDR3 length: 13 residues. The V end was cut by 6 bases, the J end by 3 bases, with 13 bases between. The CDR3 DNA sequence: TGCAGTGCAGCTGACGTGGCGACAGATACGCAGTATTTT. Translating it yields CSAADVATDTQYF.

The chain couples TRBV25-1 to TRBJ1-2; possible D gene TRBD1, 6 bases. The germline gives CDR1 MGHDK, CDR2 SYGVNS. The CDR3 is 14 amino acids. Trimming took off 6 bases at V and 9 bases at J, with 20 bases between the two ends. DNA of the CDR3: TGTGCCAGCAGCCCTGCTGGGGGCGTACTACGCTACACCTTC. It is translated as CASSPAGGVLRYTF.

The chain is built from TRBV10-3 and TRBJ1-1; tentatively, D is TRBD1 (5 bases). V was cut by 3 bases and J by 3 bases, with 11 bases left in between. Germline CDR1 ENHRY, CDR2 SYGVKD. The CDR3 extends over 14 amino acids. In DNA, the CDR3 is TGTGCCATCAGTGACCCTCGGGGGGACACTGAAGCTTTCTTT. Protein product: CAISDPRGDTEAFF.

This clonotype was observed a handful of times. The V gene is TRBV20-1, the J gene TRBJ2-1; 11 nucleotides agree with TRBD2. V lost 2 bases to trimming and J lost 3 bases; unmatched junction nucleotides: 3. The CDR3 has 15 residues. Germline CDR1 is DFQATT and CDR2 is SNEGSKA (reference sequence). CDR3 nucleotides: TGCAGTGCTAGAAGCACTAGCGGGAGCTACAATGAGCAGTTCTTC. This codes for CSARSTSGSYNEQFF.

The rearrangement links TRBV6-1 to TRBJ1-2, with D uncertain. V was clipped by 0 bases and J by 8 bases, with 10 bases between them. The CDR3 is made up of 13 amino acids. Per the germline V gene, CDR1 is MNHNS and CDR2 is SASEGT. The DNA for the CDR3 is TGTGCCAGCAGTGAAGCAACAATTATGGGCTACACCTTC. Translation gives CASSEATIMGYTF.

This clonotype has just a few counts. The V gene is TRBV4-2, the J gene TRBJ2-7; 12 bases map to TRBD2. V lost 2 bases and J lost 7; bases outside the gene matches: 18. There are 19 residues in the CDR3. From germline, CDR1 is LGHNA and CDR2 YNFKEQ. DNA for the CDR3: TGTGCCAGCAGCCAACAAGGGGGGAGAGATGGTGGACTAGCGGGAGAGCAGTACTTC. Amino acids: CASSQQGGRDGGLAGEQYF.

This clonotype was detected a few times. J is TRBJ2-5 and V is TRBV15; TRBD2 is a possible D gene (6 bases). The CDR3 length is 13 residues. Trimming pared 0 bases from V and 4 bases from J, leaving 6 bases between. Germline V CDR1 and CDR2: LNHNV, YYDKDF (reference sequence). For the CDR3, the DNA is TGTGCCACCAGCAGAGAGGAGGGAGAGACCCAGTACTTC. Amino acid sequence: CATSREEGETQYF.

The rearrangement joins TRBV6-1 to TRBJ1-2; possible D gene TRBD1, 5 bases. The CDR3 extends over 13 amino acids. Germline V gives CDR1 MNHNS, CDR2 SASEGT. Trimming stripped 6 bases from V and 7 bases from J, with 15 bases between. CDR3 coding DNA: TGTGCCAGCAGGGGAACAGGTTTCCGTGGCTACACCTTC. Amino acids: CASRGTGFRGYTF.

This clonotype was counted a few times. The rearrangement uses TRBV7-6 and TRBJ1-6, with 7 positions matching TRBD1. This CDR3 comprises 18 residues. Per germline, CDR1 SGHVS and CDR2 FNYEAQ. Germline trimming cut 5 bases from V and 0 bases from J; bases unmatched to any gene: 10. CDR3 protein: CASSLRDSNLSYNSPLHF. The CDR3 nucleotides are TGTGCCAGCAGCCTCAGGGACAGCAACCTCTCCTATAATTCACCCCTCCACTTT.

Note on this clonotype: Given a much more abundant clone one base away, this may be a read error. V gene TRBV29-1 combines with J gene TRBJ1-2; tentatively, D is TRBD1 (5 bases). The V and J ends lost 3 bases and 3 bases respectively, with 5 bases between them. Germline V gives CDR1 SQVTM, CDR2 ANQGSEA. The CDR3 is 11 amino acids. The CDR3 DNA reads TGCAGCGTTGACAGGGACTATGGCTACACCTTC. It codes for CSVDRDYGYTF.

The CDR3 reads CATATSDSTDTQYF. CDR3 sequence (DNA): TGTGCCACCGCAACTAGCGATAGCACAGATACGCAGTATTTT. The chain recombines TRBV24-1 with TRBJ2-3, with TRBD2 matching over 7 bases. This CDR3 comprises 14 residues. CDR1 is KGHDR, CDR2 SFDVKD, per germline. V was pared by 9 bases and J by 0 bases, with 5 bases of the junction left unmatched.

The chain has TRBV12-3 or TRBV12-4 and TRBJ2-7, with D possibly being TRBD1 (5 bases). Between the trimmed V and J ends, which lost 6 bases and 0 bases, there was a span of 12 bases. The CDR3 sequence is 14 residues long. The CDR3 DNA reads as TGTGCCAGCAGCACAGGCTACCCCTCCTACGAGCAGTACTTC. This codes for CASSTGYPSYEQYF.

The genes are TRBV11-3 and TRBJ2-1; 8 bases are shared with TRBD1. The J call may be incorrect, as the DNA end agrees better with TRBJ2-7. The CDR3 has 15 amino acids. The germline gives CDR1 SGHNT, CDR2 YENEEA. The CDR3 bases are TGTGCCAGCGGGACAGGCGGGGACACCTACAATGAGCAGTACTTC. Encoded protein: CASGTGGDTYNEQYF.

This clonotype was counted between two and nine times. The chain uses TRBV20-1 and TRBJ2-1, with 8 positions matching TRBD2. There are 14 residues in the CDR3. With 5 bases clipped from V and 10 bases from J, the junction kept 13 bases outside the gene matches. The germline gives CDR1 DFQATT, CDR2 SNEGSKA (reference sequence). CDR3: CSAWSPGGQKEQFF. CDR3 nucleotides: TGCAGTGCTTGGTCCCCGGGAGGGCAGAAGGAGCAGTTCTTC.

This clonotype was picked up a small number of times. This chain connects TRBV5-1 to TRBJ2-7, with 8 bases aligning to TRBD1. The trim removed 3 bases at V and 5 bases at J, leaving 7 bases unmatched. In germline, CDR1 is SGHRS, CDR2 YFSETQ. This CDR3 contains 14 residues. The CDR3 DNA is TGCGCCAGCAGCTCAGGGACAGGAGGGGACGAGCAGTACTTC. As protein: CASSSGTGGDEQYF.